These 24 T cell receptor beta chains came from one sample sequenced in a study of T cells after yellow fever vaccination. Via MiXCR, TCRdb re-called the 5' RACE reads, giving one row per CDR3 protein. The sample consists of about 120,000 distinct CDR3 sequences, 6.5% to 9% of them appearing once. The sequenced sample was CD4+ T cells sorted from PBMCs, obtained approximately 40 days after the first yellow fever vaccination. The source is a man between 18 and 35 years old who received the YFV17D yellow fever vaccine.

In this sample, this clonotype turned up many times. The chain joins TRBV20-1 to TRBJ2-3; D unclear. Germline lookup yields CDR1 DFQATT and CDR2 SNEGSKA (reference sequence). There are 14 residues in the CDR3. V lost 3 bases and J 0 bases, leaving 10 bases between the germline ends. The CDR3: CSARVGSSTDTQYF. The CDR3 bases are TGCAGTGCTAGGGTGGGTTCTAGCACAGATACGCAGTATTTT.

This clonotype was picked up many times. The J gene is TRBJ2-1, the V gene TRBV12-3 or TRBV12-4; D is unresolved. The CDR3 loop spans 14 amino acids. Trimming took off 5 bases at V and 3 bases at J, with 11 bases between the two ends. As DNA, the CDR3 is TGTGCCAGCAGTGTGCGCGGCCGCTACAATGAGCAGTTCTTC. Protein sequence: CASSVRGRYNEQFF.

This clonotype was seen many times. The chain links TRBV18 to TRBJ1-2; 10 bases align to TRBD1. With 6 bases clipped from V and 2 bases from J, the junction kept 9 bases outside the gene matches. The length of the CDR3 is 16 residues. The germline gives CDR1 KGHSH, CDR2 LQKENI. The CDR3 DNA is TGTGCCAGCTCCCAAGGACAGGGGGTCTCAAACTATGGCTACACCTTC. Amino acids: CASSQGQGVSNYGYTF.

This clonotype was recorded at least ten times. J is TRBJ2-3 and V is TRBV20-1; 8 bases align to TRBD2. There are 11 residues in the CDR3. CDR1 and CDR2 (germline): DFQATT, SNEGSKA (reference sequence). V lost 6 bases and J lost 10; bases outside the gene matches: 6. CDR3 in amino acids: CSANVAGPQYF. DNA of the CDR3: TGCAGTGCGAACGTAGCGGGGCCGCAGTATTTT.

In this sample, this clonotype turned up many times. The rearrangement uses TRBV5-1 and TRBJ1-6; 8 positions agree with TRBD1. J lost 10 bases, V lost 1 base, and 7 bases had no gene match. CDR1 is SGHRS, CDR2 YFSETQ, per germline. The CDR3 is made up of 15 amino acids. CDR3 sequence: CASSLSGQGLSPLHF. In DNA form, the CDR3 reads TGCGCCAGCAGCTTGTCCGGACAGGGACTCTCACCCCTCCACTTT.

This clonotype was recorded at least ten times. The chain is built from TRBV7-6 and TRBJ2-7, with TRBD1 matching 10 bases. J gave up 6 bases and V 6 bases, and 5 bases lay outside the gene matches. The CDR3 length is 13 residues. The germline V gene encodes CDR1 SGHVS and CDR2 FNYEAQ. Here the CDR3 DNA reads TGTGCCAGCAGGCCCGGGACAGGGGTCGAGCAGTACTTC. Translating gives CASRPGTGVEQYF.

This clonotype has ten or more counts. The chain is built from TRBV4-3 and TRBJ2-7, with unresolved D. The V gene's germline CDR1 is LGHNA and CDR2 YSLEER. V dropped 1 base and J dropped 1 base, with 11 bases sitting between them. The CDR3 extends over 15 amino acids. In DNA, the CDR3 is TGCGCCAGCAGCCAAGTCGTGGCGGCTTCCTACGAGCAGTACTTC. Amino acid sequence: CASSQVVAASYEQYF.

This clonotype came up a few times. CDR3 sequence: CSGETGLNTEAFF. The CDR3 DNA reads as TGCAGCGGGGAAACAGGTCTGAACACTGAAGCTTTCTTT. The chain joins TRBV29-1 to TRBJ1-1; tentatively, D is TRBD1 (5 bases). Trimming pared 7 bases from V and 0 bases from J, leaving 12 bases between. This CDR3 is built from 13 residues. Germline loops: CDR1 SQVTM, CDR2 ANQGSEA.

This clonotype was found many times. The rearrangement joins TRBV7-2 to TRBJ2-7; 11 positions match TRBD1. Trimming removed 5 bases from V and 6 bases from J; junction bases left unmatched: 12. From germline, CDR1 is SGHTA and CDR2 FQGNSA. The CDR3 is made up of 16 amino acids. The CDR3 region is CASSMGSGTGGLEQYF. DNA for the CDR3: TGTGCCAGCAGCATGGGGTCCGGGACAGGGGGGCTCGAGCAGTACTTC.

This clonotype was recorded many times. V and J are TRBV12-3 or TRBV12-4 and TRBJ1-2; 12 nucleotides align to TRBD1. Losses at the gene ends were 10 bases for V and 9 bases for J; bases not matched to a gene: 21. This CDR3 is built from 17 residues. CDR3 DNA: TGTGCCAACGAGGTCGGTGGGACAGGGGGCGCCCATGATCGCTACACCTTC. This translates into CANEVGGTGGAHDRYTF.

This clonotype occurred many times. The chain is built from TRBV27 and TRBJ2-6, with a weak D call TRBD2 (6 bases). Germline assignment: CDR1 MNHEY and CDR2 SMNVEV (reference sequence). V lost 5 bases, J lost 0 bases, and 14 bases lay in between. The CDR3 runs 17 residues. CDR3 in DNA: TGTGCCAGCAGTCGGTTTAGCGGAAGCTCTGGGGCCAACGTCCTGACTTTC. This encodes CASSRFSGSSGANVLTF.

V gene TRBV12-3 or TRBV12-4 combines with J gene TRBJ1-1; perhaps TRBD1 as D (5 bases). CDR3 length equals 13 residues. The germline V and J ends were trimmed by 6 bases and 2 bases, with 10 bases remaining between them. The CDR3 protein is CASRWGRNTEAFF. The CDR3 region has the DNA TGTGCCAGCAGATGGGGCCGTAACACTGAAGCTTTCTTT.

In its sample, this clonotype was seen many times. The V call is TRBV7-2, the J call TRBJ2-4, with D perhaps matching TRBD2 (7 bases). Germline CDR1 reads SGHTA; CDR2 reads FQGNSA. The CDR3 consists of 14 residues. Trimming took off 3 bases at V and 9 bases at J, with 15 bases between the two ends. CDR3 nucleotides: TGTGCCAGCAGCTTTAGGGGGGGGAATGGCATTCAGTACTTC. It encodes CASSFRGGNGIQYF.

This clonotype was seen at least ten times. The CDR3 spells CASSPYRQHSGNTIYF. The CDR3 coding sequence is TGTGCCAGCAGTCCCTACCGCCAGCACTCTGGAAACACCATATATTTT. The V call is TRBV6-1, the J call TRBJ1-3; D uncertain. V was cut by 5 bases and J by 0 bases, with 14 bases left in between. The CDR3 covers 16 residues. From germline, CDR1 is MNHNS and CDR2 SASEGT.

This clonotype has ten or more counts. The chain joins TRBV6-5 to TRBJ2-2, with D possibly being TRBD1 (5 bases). The germline gives CDR1 MNHEY, CDR2 SVGAGI. V lost 0 bases and J lost 1, with 18 bases in between. The CDR3 extends over 19 amino acids. This CDR3 reads CASSYSISGPKGNTGELFF. For the CDR3, the DNA is TGTGCCAGCAGTTACTCGATTTCAGGGCCCAAAGGGAACACCGGGGAGCTGTTTTTT.

This clonotype was seen repeatedly, ten times or more. This chain connects TRBV6-5 to TRBJ1-1, with a possible D match to TRBD1 (6 bases). This CDR3 region has 14 residues. V was pared by 4 bases and J by 0 bases, with 9 bases between. Germline loops: CDR1 MNHEY, CDR2 SVGAGI. CDR3 loop: CASSWGLMNTEAFF. In DNA form, the CDR3 reads TGTGCCAGCAGTTGGGGGCTAATGAACACTGAAGCTTTCTTT.

This clonotype has a count of ten or more. The V gene is TRBV12-3 or TRBV12-4, the J gene TRBJ2-5; 8 bases line up with TRBD2. This CDR3 contains 14 residues. V lost 5 bases and J lost 3; bases outside the gene matches: 5. This chain's CDR3 is CASSGSGGKETQYF. DNA of the CDR3: TGTGCCAGCAGTGGGAGCGGGGGTAAAGAGACCCAGTACTTC.

This clonotype was found many times. V gene TRBV4-3 combines with J gene TRBJ1-6, with TRBD1 as a possible D gene (5 bases). The CDR3 consists of 16 residues. Between the trimmed V and J ends, which lost 4 bases and 4 bases, there was a span of 14 bases. Germline-derived CDR1 and CDR2 are LGHNA and YSLEER. CDR3 nucleotides: TGCGCCAGCAGCCTCGGTTTGGACAAGTATAATTCACCCCTCCACTTT. This translates into CASSLGLDKYNSPLHF.

This clonotype was seen at least ten times. The rearrangement joins TRBV20-1 to TRBJ2-1, with D possibly matching TRBD1 (6 bases). This CDR3 has 14 residues. From germline, CDR1 is DFQATT and CDR2 SNEGSKA (reference sequence). Trimming removed 7 bases at V and 4 bases at J, with 17 bases between. The CDR3 region is CSGPKQGVYNEQFF. CDR3 in DNA: TGCAGTGGCCCTAAACAGGGAGTATACAATGAGCAGTTCTTC.

V is TRBV5-4 and J is TRBJ2-5; D call uncertain. Trimming shortened V by 1 base and J by 3 bases, and 10 bases separated the two germline ends. The germline gives CDR1 SGHNT, CDR2 YYREEE (reference sequence). The CDR3 loop spans 14 amino acids. CDR3 in DNA: TGTGCCAGCAGCTTGCAGTTGGCGGAAGAGACCCAGTACTTC. Its protein product is CASSLQLAEETQYF.

This clonotype was detected many times. The chain couples TRBV6-5 to TRBJ1-3; a weak D match, TRBD1 (5 bases). This CDR3 spans 16 amino acids. The ends were cut back, 4 bases at V and 0 bases at J, with 13 bases in the middle. CDR1 and CDR2 from the germline V gene are MNHEY and SVGAGI. CDR3 protein: CASSSTGSSSGNTIYF. CDR3 bases: TGTGCCAGCAGTTCTACAGGTTCAAGCTCTGGAAACACCATATATTTT.

This clonotype came up many times. The V gene is TRBV4-3, the J gene TRBJ2-7, with 9 bases matching TRBD1. CDR1 is LGHNA, CDR2 YSLEER, per germline. The CDR3 loop spans 15 amino acids. J was trimmed by 2 bases and V by 1 base; bases with no gene match: 3. The CDR3 DNA is TGCGCCAGCAGCCAAGGACAGGGGGGCACCTACGAGCAGTACTTC. It encodes CASSQGQGGTYEQYF.

This clonotype has a count of ten or more. The V call is TRBV4-3, the J call TRBJ1-1; TRBD1 is a possible D gene (6 bases). Germline V gene sequence: CDR1 LGHNA, CDR2 YSLEER. The CDR3 length is 15 residues. The V and J ends lost 3 bases and 7 bases respectively, with 18 bases between them. The CDR3, as DNA: TGCGCCAGCAGCCATTCCGACGGGGGGCGGCTTGAAGCTTTCTTT. It yields the protein CASSHSDGGRLEAFF.

The chain links TRBV5-3 to TRBJ2-2; D gene ambiguous. TRBV5-3 is identified as an open reading frame with a role that is uncertain. Trimming left V 8 bases short and J 4 bases short, with 15 bases between. The CDR3 has 14 amino acids. In DNA, the CDR3 is TGTGCCAGGGGCCTTGGGCTCTTCACCGGGGAGCTGTTTTTT. Translated, it gives CARGLGLFTGELFF.